This record covers a single T cell receptor beta chain. Antigen: not known. The sample belongs to a study of T cell repertoires in ileal Crohn's disease. Study-wide background: Thiopurines (about twelve) or anti-TNF agents (around 17) were given postoperatively to about half. Broader study findings: Every patient over 26.8% clonality showed endoscopic recurrence.

The germline gives CDR1 SGHTA, CDR2 FQGNSA. V was clipped by 3 bases and J by 2 bases; unmatched bases: 3. This CDR3 is 16 amino acids long. The repertoire was sequenced with immunoSEQ multiplex PCR; TCRdb's copy has only in-frame clones and lacks some. The table shows around 5,700 clones, with 85% to 90% occurring only once. Before sorting, lamina propria lymphocytes were separated from surgical specimens by density gradient. Adults with ileal or ileocolonic Crohn's disease and an indication for resection were eligible. This chain links TRBV7-2 with TRBJ2-5, with 13 bases aligning to TRBD2. The TCR comes from an adult with Crohn's disease. Some clones in this sample may be carry-over from other donors' samples. Sequenced material: CD4+ T cells from ileum. In DNA, the CDR3 is TGTGCCAGCAGCTTCAGGACTAGCGGGGGACAAGAGACCCAGTACTTC. Its protein product is CASSFRTSGGQETQYF.